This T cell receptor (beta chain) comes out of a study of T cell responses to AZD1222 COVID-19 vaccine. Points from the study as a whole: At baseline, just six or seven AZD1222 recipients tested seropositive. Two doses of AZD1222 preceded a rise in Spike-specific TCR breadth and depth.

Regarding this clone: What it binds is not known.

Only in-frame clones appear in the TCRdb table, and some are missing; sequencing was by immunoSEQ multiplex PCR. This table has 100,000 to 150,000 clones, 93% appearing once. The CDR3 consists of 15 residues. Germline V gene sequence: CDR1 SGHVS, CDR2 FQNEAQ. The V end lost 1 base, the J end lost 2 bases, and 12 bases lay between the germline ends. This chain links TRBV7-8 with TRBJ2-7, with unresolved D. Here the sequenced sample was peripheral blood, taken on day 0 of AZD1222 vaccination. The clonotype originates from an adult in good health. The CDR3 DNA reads TGTGCCAGCAGCTTAGACCAAGTACCTACCTACGAGCAGTACTTC. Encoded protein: CASSLDQVPTYEQYF.